These T cell receptor beta chains were read from a single sample in a study of T cell responses to AZD1222 COVID-19 vaccine. Produced via immunoSEQ multiplex PCR; TCRdb's table is partial and in-frame only. The top ten clones hold approximately 4.5% of a sample with approximately 77,000 clones, around 90% of them seen once. The sample here was peripheral blood, taken 28 days after the second AZD1222 dose. The receptors derive from an adult who received the AZD1222 COVID-19 vaccine. Both conserved end residues are part of each CDR3. D genes are given only for firm matches. The listing skips clone size in some rows; elsewhere it reads once, few, many or a size class.

TRBJ2-2 | . | TRBD2 | TRBV27 | CASRLTSGRYGNTGELFF | TGTGCCAGCAGGCTTACTAGCGGGAGGTACGGTAACACCGGGGAGCTGTTTTTT
TRBJ2-3 | . | . | TRBV2 | CASRASRTDTQYF | TGTGCCAGCCGCGCTAGCCGCACAGATACGCAGTATTTT
TRBJ1-3 | . | . | TRBV2 | CASSGGNHLGNTIYF | TGTGCCAGCAGCGGGGGCAACCATCTCGGAAACACCATATATTTT
TRBJ2-1 | . | . | TRBV13 | CASSRPRVKNEQFF | TGTGCCAGCAGCCGTCCAAGGGTAAAGAATGAGCAGTTCTTC
TRBJ2-7 | once | . | TRBV5-6 | CASSAGLSYEQYF | TGTGCCAGCAGCGCGGGACTTTCCTACGAGCAGTACTTC
TRBJ2-3 | few | . | TRBV11-3 | CASSQSGLISDTQYF | TGTGCCAGCAGCCAGAGCGGGCTGATCTCAGATACGCAGTATTTT
TRBJ1-4 | once | TRBD1 | TRBV27 | CASSSGTGGAEKLFF | TGTGCCAGCAGTTCGGGGACAGGGGGCGCGGAAAAACTGTTTTTT
TRBJ1-1 | . | . | TRBV5-8 | CASSWGSLANTEAFF | TGTGCCAGCAGCTGGGGCTCCCTCGCAAACACTGAAGCTTTCTTT
TRBJ1-5 | . | . | TRBV10-3 | CAISESGLSNQPQHF | TGTGCCATCAGTGAGTCGGGGTTGAGCAATCAGCCCCAGCATTTT
TRBJ2-3 | . | . | TRBV24-1 | CATSEGTLSSTDTQYF | TGTGCCACCAGTGAGGGGACACTTTCTAGCACAGATACGCAGTATTTT
TRBJ1-5 | . | . | TRBV28 | CASSTPGEGDNQPQHF | TGTGCCAGCAGTACCCCGGGGGAGGGGGACAATCAGCCCCAGCATTTT
TRBJ2-1 | . | TRBD2 | TRBV11-3 | CASSLGTSGGDEQFF | TGTGCCAGCAGCTTAGGGACTAGCGGGGGGGATGAGCAGTTCTTC
TRBJ2-6 | . | . | TRBV6-4 | CASSGANSGANVLTF | TGTGCCAGCAGTGGGGCGAACTCTGGGGCCAACGTCCTGACTTTC
TRBJ1-6 | . | . | TRBV5-1 | CASGTLDAQNSPLHF | TGCGCCAGCGGTACCCTAGACGCTCAGAATTCACCCCTCCACTTT
TRBJ2-7 | . | . | TRBV19 | CASSIDSTYEQYF | TGTGCCAGTAGTATTGACTCTACCTACGAGCAGTACTTC
TRBJ1-6 | . | . | TRBV3-1/TRBV3-2 | CASSQDFRVGSPLHF | TGTGCCAGCAGCCAAGATTTCAGGGTAGGCTCACCCCTCCACTTT
TRBJ2-1 | . | . | TRBV7-2 | CASSRVAASSYNEQFF | TGTGCCAGCAGCCGGGTAGCGGCTAGCTCCTACAATGAGCAGTTCTTC
TRBJ1-5 | . | TRBD1 | TRBV5-1 | CASSPGGQGDQPQHF | TGCGCCAGCAGCCCGGGGGGACAGGGCGATCAGCCCCAGCATTTT
TRBJ1-2 | . | . | TRBV21-1 | CASSKAPSRVYTF | TGTGCCAGCAGCAAAGCTCCTTCTCGAGTCTACACCTTC
TRBJ2-1 | . | TRBD2 | TRBV7-2 | CASSPLGTSGWNYNEQFF | TGTGCCAGCAGCCCCCTCGGGACTAGCGGGTGGAACTACAATGAGCAGTTCTTC
TRBJ1-6 | few | TRBD1 | TRBV6-5 | CATALGGTALHF | TGTGCCACCGCCCTAGGAGGGACAGCCCTCCACTTT
TRBJ1-2 | . | . | TRBV19 | CASSMDRTYGYTF | TGTGCCAGTAGTATGGATAGGACCTATGGCTACACCTTC
TRBJ2-7 | . | TRBD1 | TRBV13 | CASSLQGQAYEQYF | TGTGCCAGCAGCTTACAGGGACAGGCCTACGAGCAGTACTTC
TRBJ1-4 | . | TRBD1 | TRBV5-1 | CASSFGQDGEKLFF | TGCGCCAGCAGCTTTGGACAGGACGGTGAAAAACTGTTTTTT
TRBJ2-1 | . | TRBD2 | TRBV19 | CASSSGRAIAPYNEQFF | TGTGCCAGTAGTAGCGGGAGGGCCATCGCACCCTACAATGAGCAGTTCTTC
TRBJ2-1 | once | . | TRBV13 | CASSLVGGAPYNEQFF | TGTGCCAGCAGCTTAGTAGGCGGAGCCCCTTACAATGAGCAGTTCTTC
TRBJ2-7 | . | . | TRBV15 | CATSISRDRYASYEQYF | TGTGCCACCAGCATTTCCCGAGACCGATACGCCTCCTACGAGCAGTACTTC
TRBJ2-1 | . | . | TRBV11-2 | CASSLDGGAGDEQFF | TGTGCCAGCAGCTTAGACGGGGGAGCGGGCGATGAGCAGTTCTTC
TRBJ1-4 | . | . | TRBV7-9 | CASSLVVGGGNEKLFF | TGTGCCAGCAGCTTAGTTGTCGGAGGGGGAAATGAAAAACTGTTTTTT
TRBJ2-7 | once | TRBD2 | TRBV19 | CASSAIRRSSGNNEQYF | TGTGCCAGTAGTGCAATCCGGCGGTCTAGCGGGAACAACGAGCAGTACTTC
TRBJ2-2 | . | . | TRBV10-3 | CATQRESTGELFF | TGTGCCACCCAACGGGAGAGTACCGGGGAGCTGTTTTTT
TRBJ1-5 | . | TRBD1 | TRBV5-6 | CASSYWDREGQPQHF | TGTGCCAGCAGCTATTGGGACAGGGAAGGACAGCCCCAGCATTTT
TRBJ1-5 | once | . | TRBV30 | CAWSKGDYSNQPQHF | TGTGCCTGGAGTAAAGGGGATTATAGCAATCAGCCCCAGCATTTT
TRBJ1-1 | . | . | TRBV30 | CAWTYRDRNTEAFF | TGTGCCTGGACCTACAGGGACCGGAACACTGAAGCTTTCTTT
TRBJ1-2 | . | . | TRBV6-5 | CASSQLGNYGYTF | TGTGCCAGCAGCCAGCTGGGTAACTATGGCTACACCTTC
TRBJ2-1 | . | TRBD1 | TRBV11-2 | CASSSTGGSYNEQFF | TGTGCCAGCAGCTCGACAGGGGGCAGTTACAATGAGCAGTTCTTC
TRBJ1-3 | . | . | TRBV18 | CASSPPTGGRGNTIYF | TGTGCCAGCTCACCACCAACCGGAGGGAGAGGAAACACCATATATTTT
TRBJ2-1 | . | . | TRBV3-1/TRBV3-2 | CASSQDPVLDEQFF | TGTGCCAGCAGCCAAGATCCCGTCTTGGATGAGCAGTTCTTC
TRBJ2-7 | . | . | TRBV4-1 | CASSQDRRVYEQYF | TGCGCCAGCAGCCAAGATCGACGGGTCTACGAGCAGTACTTC
TRBJ1-2 | . | . | TRBV5-8 | CASNYDRLYGYTF | TGTGCCAGCAACTACGACAGGTTATATGGCTACACCTTC
TRBJ1-5 | . | TRBD1 | TRBV9 | CASSVGTGGGGPQHF | TGTGCCAGCAGCGTAGGGACAGGGGGCGGGGGCCCCCAGCATTTT
TRBJ1-1 | . | . | TRBV18 | CASSRTALSNTEAFF | TGTGCCAGCTCAAGGACTGCTCTTTCCAACACTGAAGCTTTCTTT
TRBJ2-1 | . | TRBD2 | TRBV7-9 | CASSPLAGDTDEQFF | TGTGCCAGCAGCCCACTAGCGGGAGATACGGATGAGCAGTTCTTC
TRBJ1-2 | once | TRBD1 | TRBV27 | CASRGTVDLGGYTF | TGTGCCAGCAGGGGGACAGTTGACTTGGGTGGCTACACCTTC
TRBJ2-7 | . | TRBD2 | TRBV29-1 | CSTGLAGVHEQYF | TGCAGCACCGGACTAGCGGGAGTCCACGAGCAGTACTTC
TRBJ1-2 | . | TRBD1 | TRBV5-6 | CASSLVTFQGDGYGYTF | TGTGCCAGCAGCTTAGTTACTTTTCAGGGGGACGGGTATGGCTACACCTTC
TRBJ2-5 | . | TRBD2 | TRBV7-6 | CASSLRPFGEGETQYF | TGTGCCAGCAGCTTAAGGCCCTTTGGGGAGGGAGAGACCCAGTACTTC
TRBJ2-7 | . | . | TRBV5-1 | CASSPRLGEDYEQYF | TGCGCCAGCAGCCCCCGATTAGGAGAAGACTACGAGCAGTACTTC
TRBJ1-2 | . | . | TRBV30 | CAWSTGRGYTF | TGTGCCTGGAGTACAGGGAGAGGCTACACCTTC
TRBJ1-1 | . | . | TRBV7-2 | CASSFRSALNTEAFF | TGTGCCAGCAGTTTTAGGTCGGCGCTGAACACTGAAGCTTTCTTT
TRBJ2-5 | . | TRBD2 | TRBV7-9 | CASTRDGLAGFPPKETQYF | TGTGCCAGCACCCGCGACGGACTAGCGGGATTCCCACCTAAAGAGACCCAGTACTTC
TRBJ2-7 | . | . | TRBV6-5 | CASSLGRRSSYEQYF | TGTGCCAGCAGTCTCGGGAGAAGGAGCTCCTACGAGCAGTACTTC
TRBJ2-7 | . | . | TRBV7-3 | CASSLITRVAAHYEQYF | TGTGCCAGCAGCTTAATCACTAGGGTAGCGGCCCACTACGAGCAGTACTTC
TRBJ2-1 | . | TRBD1 | TRBV7-9 | CASSLEGAIPDNEQFF | TGTGCCAGCAGCTTAGAGGGGGCGATCCCGGACAATGAGCAGTTCTTC
TRBJ2-3 | . | TRBD2 | TRBV11-2 | CASSLRAGGPSITDTQYF | TGTGCCAGCAGCTTACGTGCGGGAGGGCCGAGTATTACAGATACGCAGTATTTT
TRBJ2-7 | . | TRBD1 | TRBV9 | CASSTRTGNYEQYF | TGTGCCAGCAGCACCCGGACAGGGAACTACGAGCAGTACTTC
TRBJ1-6 | once | . | TRBV27 | CASSLSSPSPLHF | TGTGCCAGCAGTTTATCGTCTCCTTCACCCCTCCACTTT
TRBJ2-6 | . | . | TRBV12-5 | CASGGPSSSGANVLTF | TGTGCTAGTGGTGGGCCTTCGTCCTCTGGGGCCAACGTCCTGACTTTC
TRBJ2-5 | . | . | TRBV7-9 | CASSKRRGETQYF | TGTGCCAGCAGCAAACGGCGGGGAGAGACCCAGTACTTC
TRBJ1-1 | . | . | TRBV6-5 | CASKTMGDTEAFF | TGTGCCAGCAAAACGATGGGCGACACTGAAGCTTTCTTT